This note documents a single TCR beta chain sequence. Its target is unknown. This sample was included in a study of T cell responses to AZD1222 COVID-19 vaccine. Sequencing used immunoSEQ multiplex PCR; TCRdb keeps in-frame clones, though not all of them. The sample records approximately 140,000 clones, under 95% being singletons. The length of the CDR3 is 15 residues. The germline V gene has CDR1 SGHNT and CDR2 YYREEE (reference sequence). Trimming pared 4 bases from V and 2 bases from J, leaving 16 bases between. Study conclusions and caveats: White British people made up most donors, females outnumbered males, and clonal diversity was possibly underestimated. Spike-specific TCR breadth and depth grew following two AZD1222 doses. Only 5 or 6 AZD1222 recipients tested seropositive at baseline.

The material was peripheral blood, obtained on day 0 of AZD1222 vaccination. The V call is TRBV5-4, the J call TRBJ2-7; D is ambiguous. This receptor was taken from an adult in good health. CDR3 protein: CASSPPSPVAYEQYF. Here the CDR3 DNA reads TGTGCCAGCAGCCCCCCGAGCCCGGTCGCCTACGAGCAGTACTTC. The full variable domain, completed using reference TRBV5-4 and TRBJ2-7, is ETGVTQSPTHLIKTRGQQVTLRCSSQSGHNTVSWYQQALGQGPQFIFQYYREEENGRGNFPPRFSGLQFPNYSSELNVNALELDDSALYLCASSPPSPVAYEQYFGPGTRLTVT.